A selection of T cell receptor beta chains follows, all from one sample in a study of blood T cell repertoires in COVID-19. The repertoire was sequenced with immunoSEQ multiplex PCR; TCRdb's copy has only in-frame clones and lacks some. Here the sample spans 50,000 or so clones, 90% being singletons. Input material: peripheral blood. Receptors originate from a woman over 75 with acute or convalescent COVID-19. CDR3s include the opening cysteine and the closing phenylalanine or tryptophan. Each record gives: V gene, J gene, CDR3 protein.

TRBV7-3	TRBJ2-3	CASSLKAGGPVDTQYF
TRBV30	TRBJ2-3	CAWSQVRTSGITDTQYF
TRBV3-1/TRBV3-2	TRBJ2-7	CASSQAATESYEQYF
TRBV27	TRBJ2-1	CATKRGKNEQFF
TRBV7-2	TRBJ1-2	CASRFGQGEYGYTF
TRBV24-1	TRBJ2-3	CATSDGSLGADTQYF
TRBV6-2/TRBV6-3	TRBJ1-4	CASSYQPRARGEKLFF
TRBV6-2/TRBV6-3	TRBJ1-6	CASSSARDRGSPLHF
TRBV24-1	TRBJ2-1	CATSDGGLMEQFF
TRBV27	TRBJ1-1	CASSPSPGRGTEAFF
TRBV2	TRBJ1-5	CASSGTGGQPQHF
TRBV11-3	TRBJ2-3	CASSHRPSGLSGRFTDTQYF
TRBV6-1	TRBJ1-1	CASSEAEGPTDGLNTEAFF
TRBV6-6	TRBJ1-5	CASSLRGVQPQHF
TRBV11-3	TRBJ2-1	CASSLRSGLAGDGGNEQFF
TRBV12-3/TRBV12-4	TRBJ1-1	CASSLRQGTEAFF
TRBV11-3	TRBJ1-1	CASSPHGRLPGEAFF
TRBV25-1	TRBJ2-3	CASSRRRDTDTQYF
TRBV7-2	TRBJ2-7	CASGLGYSYEQYF
TRBV7-2	TRBJ1-3	CASSSWTGSGNTIYF
TRBV9	TRBJ2-7	CASSVEDGGGYEQYF
TRBV24-1	TRBJ2-1	CATSDALAGAYNEQFF
TRBV6-5	TRBJ2-5	CASSPLAGVKETQYF
TRBV2	TRBJ2-3	CASSERGTGMRPDTQYF
TRBV5-1	TRBJ2-1	CASSLAGGKTGTSGSYNEQFF
TRBV30	TRBJ2-2	CAWRGGQGLLGAANTGELFF
TRBV7-2	TRBJ2-5	CASSYGLVGGRETQYF
TRBV7-8	TRBJ2-5	CASSLIEETQYF
TRBV6-1	TRBJ2-5	CASSEQGGETQYF